This T cell receptor (beta chain) was recovered during a study of control samples from healthy donors and cancer patients. Only in-frame clones appear in the TCRdb table, and some are missing; sequencing was by immunoSEQ multiplex PCR. The profile covers about 120,000 clones, with around nine tenths appearing a single time and 2.3% taken by the ten largest. Germline lookup yields CDR1 MNHEY and CDR2 SVGAGI. The ends were cut back, 0 bases at V and 2 bases at J, with 14 bases in the middle. CDR3 length: 16 residues. This TCR was recovered from a woman in her seventies in good health. The specimen was blood. V and J are TRBV6-5 and TRBJ2-7, with D perhaps TRBD1 (6 bases). The CDR3 sequence: CASSYSQQGETYEQYF. The CDR3 DNA follows: TGTGCCAGCAGTTACTCCCAACAGGGAGAAACCTACGAGCAGTACTTC.